This T cell receptor beta chain was identified in a study of cytomegalovirus exposure and HLA in healthy donors. As for the study in general: The 120 or so validation repertoires used a platform that matched the one used for the approximately 700 first-cohort repertoires, as a later analysis reported.

Study-wide findings and caveats: Investigators reported about 160 TCR beta chains as tied to cytomegalovirus. The majority of TCR sequences were rare, yet some public TCRs appeared in many donors.

V lost 6 bases, J lost 5 bases, and 20 bases lay in between. Per the germline V gene, CDR1 is MDHEN and CDR2 is SYDVKM. CDR3 length equals 15 residues. This clone was counted a single time. Its antigen is not known. Clones were read by immunoSEQ multiplex PCR, and TCRdb kept only the in-frame ones, dropping some. The sample records approximately 65,000 clones, roughly nine tenths being singletons. The chain employs TRBV28 and TRBJ2-7; D might be TRBD1 (7 bases). The clonotype originates from a man younger than 30 in good health and CMV-seronegative. Sequencing used PBMCs. Written as DNA, the CDR3 is TGTGCCAGCAGCCCCGCGGGACAGCTTTCCGACGAGCAGTACTTC. Translated, it gives CASSPAGQLSDEQYF.